This passage covers 15 T cell receptor beta chains from one sample sequenced in a study of T cells in Graves' hyperthyroidism and ophthalmopathy. The source material, RNA transcripts, was used to amplify TCR beta CDR3 regions. HTBI primers were the set used in a first-round RT-PCR of the TCR CDR3. TCRdb re-analysed the multiplex PCR reads in MiXCR, keeping a single row per CDR3 protein. Of under 350,000 distinct CDR3 sequences in the sample, 21% were seen once. Input material: blood. The receptors were sampled from a woman aged 45-60 years with Graves' hyperthyroidism.

Ten or more counts support this clonotype. The gene calls are TRBV27 and TRBJ2-5; tentatively, D is TRBD1 or TRBD2 (6 bases each). Trimming removed 7 bases at V and 4 bases at J, with 16 bases between. The CDR3 totals 14 residues. CDR1 and CDR2 (germline): MNHEY, SMNVEV (reference sequence). The CDR3 coding sequence is TGTGCCAGCACTCCTGACAGGAGGGGAGAGACCCAGTACTTC. Translated, it gives CASTPDRRGETQYF.

The J gene is TRBJ1-4, the V gene TRBV7-2; unclear D gene. The ends were cut back, 5 bases at V and 5 bases at J, with 18 bases in the middle. CDR1 and CDR2 from the germline V gene are SGHTA and FQGNSA. The CDR3 contains 16 residues. The CDR3, as DNA: TGTGCCAGCAGCCTAAGGTCGGGATACTTCAATGAAAAACTGTTTTTT. This gives the protein CASSLRSGYFNEKLFF.

This clonotype was recorded a few times. The chain recombines TRBV6-1 with TRBJ2-4; D call uncertain. The CDR3 is 15 amino acids. Trimming took off 5 bases at V and 3 bases at J, with 14 bases between the two ends. CDR1 and CDR2 from the germline V gene are MNHNS and SASEGT. As DNA, the CDR3 is TGTGCCAGCAGTATTAATCGCGCGGTCAAAAACATTCAGTACTTC. It encodes CASSINRAVKNIQYF.

This clonotype has a count of ten or more. The chain recombines TRBV18 with TRBJ1-3; D is unclear. V lost 2 bases, J lost 2 bases, and 7 bases lay in between. The CDR3 extends over 14 amino acids. Germline V CDR1 and CDR2: KGHSH, LQKENI. This chain's CDR3 is CASSPRATGNTIYF. In DNA form, the CDR3 reads TGTGCCAGCTCACCAAGGGCAACTGGAAACACCATATATTTT.

The chain links TRBV7-2 to TRBJ2-5, with 7 positions matching TRBD2. CDR1 is SGHTA, CDR2 FQGNSA, per germline. The CDR3 contains 16 residues. Losses at the gene ends were 1 base for V and 2 bases for J; bases not matched to a gene: 7. Here the CDR3 reads CASSLGSQGGQETQYF. CDR3 DNA: TGTGCCAGCAGCTTAGGTAGCCAGGGAGGGCAAGAGACCCAGTACTTC.

This clonotype was seen ten or more times. CDR3 nucleotide sequence: TGCGCCAGCAGTGAGTCGTCAGGGAGTTTGTCTGAAGCTTTCTTT. Translated: CASSESSGSLSEAFF. This sequence joins TRBV10-2 and TRBJ1-1; perhaps TRBD1 as D (5 bases). V lost 0 bases, J lost 6 bases, and 14 bases lay in between. This CDR3 has 15 residues. The germline CDR1 and CDR2 sequences are WSHSY and SAAADI.

Here the CDR3 DNA reads TGCAGTGCTAGGGGGAGCCAACAGTTCTTC. This translates into CSARGSQQFF. The V gene is TRBV20-1, the J gene TRBJ2-1; D perhaps matches TRBD2 (5 bases). Germline V gene sequence: CDR1 DFQATT, CDR2 SNEGSKA (reference sequence). V was cut by 3 bases and J by 13 bases, with 10 bases left in between. This CDR3 is built from 10 residues.

This clonotype appeared a few times. The chain has TRBV5-1 and TRBJ1-4, with TRBD1 matching 9 bases. The junction had 5 bases not matched to a gene; V was cut back by 7 bases and J by 7 bases. CDR3 length equals 13 residues. Looked up from germline, CDR1 is SGHRS and CDR2 is YFSETQ. Written as DNA, the CDR3 is TGCGCCAGCGCAGAGGACAGGGGTGAAAAACTGTTTTTT. Protein sequence: CASAEDRGEKLFF.

The sample holds many counts of this clonotype. This chain connects TRBV29-1 to TRBJ2-1, with D perhaps matching TRBD2 (5 bases). This CDR3 has 13 residues. Germline V lookup: CDR1 SQVTM, CDR2 ANQGSEA. V lost 7 bases to trimming and J lost 0 bases, with 10 bases between them. The CDR3 sequence is CSARALSYNEQFF. The CDR3, as DNA: TGCAGCGCGAGGGCCCTCTCCTACAATGAGCAGTTCTTC.

This clonotype was observed at least ten times. The rearrangement links TRBV5-8 to TRBJ2-7; D unresolved. V lost 2 bases, J lost 2 bases, and 5 bases lay in between. This CDR3 has 12 residues. Per germline, CDR1 SGHTS and CDR2 YDEGEE. For the CDR3, the DNA is TGTGCCAGCAGCTTTCGTACCTACGAGCAGTACTTC. Translation: CASSFRTYEQYF. Full variable domain (rest looked up from reference TRBV5-8 and TRBJ2-7): EAGVTQSPTHLIKTRGQQATLRCSPISGHTSVYWYQQALGLGLQFLLWYDEGEERNRGNFPPRFSGRQFPNYSSELNVNALELEDSALYLCASSFRTYEQYFGPGTRLTVT.

Ten or more counts support this clonotype. The chain recombines TRBV12-3 or TRBV12-4 with TRBJ2-1; D uncertain. V was shortened by 1 base and J by 8 bases, with 15 bases between the two germline ends. The CDR3 is 15 residues long. The CDR3 DNA follows: TGTGCCAGCAGTTTAGGCGGCGTCACAGCAGATGAGCAGTTCTTC. As protein: CASSLGGVTADEQFF.

This clonotype has more than one count but fewer than ten. CDR3 sequence: CASSGLEASYEQYF. The DNA for the CDR3 is TGTGCCAGCAGTGGTCTAGAGGCCTCCTACGAGCAGTACTTC. This chain links TRBV2 with TRBJ2-7; D call uncertain. Germline V CDR1 and CDR2: SNHLY, FYNNEI. The CDR3 sequence is 14 residues long. V lost 4 bases and J lost 0, with 10 bases in between.

This clonotype appeared many times. This chain joins TRBV28 and TRBJ2-1; 9 nucleotides match TRBD2. This CDR3 is built from 15 residues. Trimming cost V 3 bases and J 4 bases; bases outside gene matches: 4. Germline values: CDR1 MDHEN, CDR2 SYDVKM. Here the CDR3 reads CASSFTAGGYNEQFF. In DNA form, the CDR3 reads TGTGCCAGCAGTTTTACAGCGGGAGGATACAATGAGCAGTTCTTC.

The V call is TRBV4-1, the J call TRBJ2-3, with a tentative D call TRBD2 (6 bases). From germline, CDR1 is MGHRA and CDR2 YSYEKL. The CDR3 loop spans 15 amino acids. V dropped 4 bases and J dropped 7 bases, with 18 bases sitting between them. The DNA for the CDR3 is TGCGCCAGCAGCCTACCCTCCGGGAGTGGAAATACGCAGTATTTT. This codes for CASSLPSGSGNTQYF.

This clonotype has a count of ten or more. V is TRBV9 and J is TRBJ2-5; perhaps TRBD1 as D (6 bases). The CDR3 has 14 amino acids. The germline V gene has CDR1 SGDLS and CDR2 YYNGEE. The ends were cut back, 0 bases at V and 1 base at J, with 7 bases in the middle. CDR3 in amino acids: CASSVADSQETQYF. DNA of the CDR3: TGTGCCAGCAGCGTAGCGGACAGCCAAGAGACCCAGTACTTC.